This TCR beta chain was observed in a study of cytomegalovirus exposure and HLA in healthy donors (dated by TCRdb to 2016 to 2017). With regard to the full study: In an earlier analysis of about 560 of the donors, 250 to 300 Gb of sequence data and 95 million to 130 million unique TCR beta sequences from 180 million or so T cells were reported. Across about 370 genotyped donors of the cohort, an average of about 240,000 unique TCR beta nucleotide sequences per donor were sequenced, and approximately 19% of those sequences were non-productive. In addition to the first cohort of 666 subjects, a separate validation cohort of 120 different subjects was used. Donor age, sex, ethnicity and CMV serostatus were collected together with the repertoire data. A later genetic analysis used genome-wide SNP genotypes for about 65% of the 666 donors, treating that subset as a discovery cohort. To decide whether each TCR beta V gene segment behaved as functional or pseudogenic, an earlier analysis of some 600 of the donors relied on high-throughput TCR beta sequencing. Every discovery cohort repertoire had been produced on one sequencing platform. The study aimed to test whether cataloging public T cell receptors could reveal signatures of past pathogen exposure. Class I and class II HLA loci were covered by the typing at four-digit resolution. Roughly five DR-DQ haplotypes were treated as single units for association and clustering because of strong linkage in the cohort. Typing coverage differed by locus: A, B, C, DRB1 and DQB1 were typed in roughly 629-630 donors, DQA1 in 500 to 550, DPA1 in some 610, and DPB1 in 400 to 480. To predict cytomegalovirus infection status, the study combined high-throughput TCR immunosequencing, statistical association of individual TCRs with disease status, and machine learning. The T cell repertoires of some 700 subjects were profiled by immunosequencing and related to cytomegalovirus serostatus. Approximately 330 gigabases of sequencing data and around 85 million unique TCR sequences made up an early release that covered about 640 HLA-typed donors. The later analysis used no new phenotypic data to find candidate immune exposures, relying instead on TCR beta sequences and their occurrence across donors. Among the roughly 410 genotyped donors, roughly 80% belonged to the genetic ancestry cluster associated with self-reported Caucasian donors. A later analysis re-examined previously published TCR beta repertoires from more than 550 donors and added high-resolution HLA genotyping to investigate patterns of TCR occurrence. What the authors observed across the whole study: Over 15 rarely observed V segments, including chromosome 9 orphons, were excluded from the earlier analysis of approximately 500 of the donors because counts were too low. When HLA alleles, especially DR and DQ, strongly co-occurred, TCR associations were difficult to assign to individual alleles. In an earlier analysis of some 550 of the donors, most TCR beta V segments were observed in productive rearrangements about 87% or about 30% of the time, broadly matching IMGT annotations. At a false discovery rate of 0.05, a later analysis linked 15,000 to 20,000 TCR beta sequences to specific HLA alleles. CMV serostatus was the only immune exposure information available for the cohort. While some public TCRs were present in many individuals, most TCR sequences turned up only very rarely across donors. An association between a missense DCLRE1C variant and V-gene and J-gene trimming of TCR beta chains was found in a later genetic analysis and replicated in an independent cohort. In vitro tests confirmed that a few of the cytomegalovirus-associated TCR beta chains recognize cytomegalovirus antigens. In this cohort, only TCR beta chains were sequenced, and detectable features were limited by the absence of alpha or paired-chain data. Several of the top co-occurrence clusters appeared to be linked to parvovirus B19, influenza, CMV and Epstein-Barr virus, according to a later analysis. Correlated functional status among segregating V segments might reflect linkage disequilibrium, but an unknown experimental factor could not be ruled out. In a later analysis, HLA-associated TCR beta chains showed more clonal expansion and lower generation probabilities than non-associated chains that were equally common. A further reported finding was that TCR beta sequences accurately predicted the HLA-A and HLA-B alleles for most subjects in the first cohort. Because the 87-base-pair reads could not distinguish some IMGT-functional V segments, including TRBV6-2 and TRBV6-3, those segments were excluded. A later genetic analysis reported fewer N-insertions in productive TCRs among donors in an Asian-associated ancestry cluster than the roughly 700-donor mean. Presence/absence analyses assumed roughly uniform sequencing depth across donors, an assumption that may not hold. A later analysis found that most CMV-associated TCR beta chains appeared HLA-restricted, with HLA associations seemingly driven largely by CMV exposure. The sequencing pipeline was judged likely to have produced a cluster of highly shared sequence variants as a technical artifact. According to the authors, the approach could potentially be generalized to other disease states and immunological phenotypes. Cytomegalovirus status was reported to be diagnosed by the classifier with high specificity and sensitivity in both the original and validation cohorts. Because HLA typing was missing for some donors at each locus, association tests included only the typed subset. The study gave a list of about 160 TCR beta chains associated with cytomegalovirus. According to a later analysis, TCR association rates differed among HLA loci, with DRB1 alleles showing the most associated TCRs and HLA-C alleles showing the fewest.

Library preparation was by the immunoSEQ multiplex PCR assay. For the multiplex PCR, a mixture combining 60 forward primers for TCR Vbeta segments and 13 reverse primers for TCR Jbeta segments was used. The CDR3 region of rearranged TCR beta genes was amplified from genomic DNA by a multiplex PCR assay. On the Illumina HiSeq System, the amplified TCR beta libraries were sequenced as 87-base-pair reads. The paper's data handling went like this. A later analysis counted approximately 84 million unique TCR beta chains across the 670 or so repertoires, and some 11 million of these chains were shared by at least two donors. Raw reads were error-corrected and collapsed into unique sequences with a nearest-neighbor algorithm that merged closely related sequences to remove PCR and sequencing errors. Alignment of CDR3 sequences to IMGT reference sequences was used to assign V, D and J gene segments. For a sequence to be retained, a match of at least six nucleotides to both a V gene segment and a J gene segment was required. A rearrangement counted as productive if the CDR3 had no stop codons and remained in frame with V and J, and every other rearrangement counted as non-productive. CDR3 was defined by IMGT convention, running from the second conserved V-encoded cysteine to the conserved J-encoded phenylalanine. The earlier analysis of roughly 590 of the donors excluded sequences that lacked an unambiguous match to a single V gene segment. An earlier analysis of a few hundred of the donors classified V segments as functional when productive rearrangements were above 56.7% and as segregating when the standard deviation between donors was above 5%. A statistical classification framework was developed to diagnose cytomegalovirus status using the catalog of TCR beta chain sequences. A later analysis assigned V and J genes by comparing TCR nucleotide sequences with IMGT/GENE-DB human TR gene sequences. The TCRdist pipeline was used in a later analysis to assign CDR3 sequences and most-parsimonious VDJ recombination scenarios. A later analysis defined each TCR beta chain by its CDR3 amino acid sequence plus V-gene family, and excluded reads lacking a unique V-gene family. In a later analysis, several hundred highly shared, low-generation-probability nucleotide sequences were removed to address suspected cross-contamination and a sequencing artifact. A later analysis calculated a clonal expansion index for each public chain from normalized within-repertoire ranks of inferred template counts. In a later analysis, generation probabilities were computed using a VDJ recombination model fitted to out-of-frame rearrangements, and the results were checked against IGoR. Hypergeometric tests were used in a later analysis to score TCR-TCR, TCR-HLA and TCR-CMV co-occurrence, with a repertoire-size bias correction applied to the TCR pairs. False discovery rates were estimated in a later analysis by permuting HLA or CMV assignments 20 times. In a later analysis, co-occurring TCRs were grouped with DBSCAN, and TCRdist sequence similarity was added when clustering was performed within HLA-allele-positive subsets. Repertoires with fewer than 30,000 or more than 120,000 public chains were left out of co-occurrence clustering, as were five repertoires with anomalous nucleotide sharing. TCRdb obtained this table from immuneACCESS and retained in-frame rearrangements with V and J assigned. These tables miss some clones; where compared with another copy, unresolved V genes account for less than half of the shortfall, and the remainder is unexplained. That table furnishes V, J and clone size, whereas the DNA furnished D and trimming. The sample records under 250,000 clones, about 78% of which are singletons. The top ten clonotypes cover 3% to 4.5% of the sample.

CDR1 and CDR2, looked up from the germline V gene, are MNHEY and SVGAGI. From cysteine to phenylalanine, the CDR3 is 15 amino acids long. Kept here is only the CDR3 DNA, which spans 45 bases and is read in frame from base 1. V is reduced by 4 bases and J by 0 bases, leaving a spacing of 10 bases between them. The cohort comprised some 700 healthy bone marrow donors. At the time of sampling, every cohort member was nominally healthy, though immune exposures that went unrecorded were likely present. The donor was CMV seronegative and belonged to the group of 350 or so seronegative cohort members. A peripheral blood sample was collected from each donor, and TCR beta sequencing was performed on peripheral blood mononuclear cells. Genomic DNA was extracted from the blood cell samples with the Qiagen DNeasy Blood Extraction Kit. A word on this clone: Its antigen remains unidentified. Within one base of it there is no much larger clone, and no base qualities were kept.

This clonotype was sampled from a male donor in good health and CMV-seronegative. The sequencing input was PBMCs. Rearrangement joined TRBV6-5 to TRBJ2-4, with no D gene named confidently. The CDR3 protein sequence reads: CASSSPRIAKNIQYF. The DNA sequence reads TGTGCCAGCAGTTCCCCGCGGATAGCCAAAAACATTCAGTACTTC.